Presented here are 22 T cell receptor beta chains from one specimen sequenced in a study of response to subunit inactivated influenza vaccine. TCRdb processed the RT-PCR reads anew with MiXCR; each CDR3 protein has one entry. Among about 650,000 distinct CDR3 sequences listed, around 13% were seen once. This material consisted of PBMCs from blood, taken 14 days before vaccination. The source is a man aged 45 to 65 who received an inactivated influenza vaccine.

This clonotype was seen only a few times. CDR3 in amino acids: CASRRGTVMSSGANVLTF. The CDR3 nucleotides read TGTGCCAGCCGCAGGGGGACGGTTATGAGCTCTGGGGCCAACGTCCTGACTTTC. The genes are TRBV2 and TRBJ2-6; TRBD1 matches at 7 bases. This CDR3 spans 18 amino acids. Unmatched junction bases numbered 13, after V lost 8 bases and J lost 0 bases. Germline V gene lookup returns CDR1 SNHLY and CDR2 FYNNEI.

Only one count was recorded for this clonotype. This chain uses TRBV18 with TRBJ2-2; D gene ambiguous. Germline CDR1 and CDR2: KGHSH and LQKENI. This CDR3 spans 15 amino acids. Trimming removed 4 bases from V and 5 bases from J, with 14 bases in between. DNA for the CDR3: TGTGCCAGCTCACAGGGTATTGTGGAGACCGGGGAGCTGTTTTTT. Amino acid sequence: CASSQGIVETGELFF.

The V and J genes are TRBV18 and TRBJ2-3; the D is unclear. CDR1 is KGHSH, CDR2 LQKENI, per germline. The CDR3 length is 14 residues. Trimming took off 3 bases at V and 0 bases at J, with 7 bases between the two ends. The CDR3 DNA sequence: TGTGCCAGCTCACCTAACTTGAGCACAGATACGCAGTATTTT. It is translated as CASSPNLSTDTQYF.

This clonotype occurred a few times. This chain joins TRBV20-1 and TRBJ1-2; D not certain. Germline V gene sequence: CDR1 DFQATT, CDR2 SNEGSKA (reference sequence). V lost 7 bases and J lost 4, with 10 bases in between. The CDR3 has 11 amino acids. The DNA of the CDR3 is TGCAGTGGATTGGGTACCTATGGCTACACCTTC. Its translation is CSGLGTYGYTF.

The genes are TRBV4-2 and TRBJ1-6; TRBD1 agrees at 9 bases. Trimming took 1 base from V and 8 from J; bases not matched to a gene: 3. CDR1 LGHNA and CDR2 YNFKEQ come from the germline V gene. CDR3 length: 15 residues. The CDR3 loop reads CASSQAGQGDSPLHF. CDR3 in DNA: TGTGCCAGCAGCCAAGCGGGACAGGGAGATTCACCCCTCCACTTT.

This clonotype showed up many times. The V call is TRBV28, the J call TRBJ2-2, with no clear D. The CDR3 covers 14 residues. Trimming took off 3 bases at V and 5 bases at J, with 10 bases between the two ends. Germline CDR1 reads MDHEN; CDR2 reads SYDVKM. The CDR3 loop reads CASSFHPYTGELFF. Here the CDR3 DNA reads TGTGCCAGCAGTTTTCATCCGTATACCGGGGAGCTGTTTTTT.

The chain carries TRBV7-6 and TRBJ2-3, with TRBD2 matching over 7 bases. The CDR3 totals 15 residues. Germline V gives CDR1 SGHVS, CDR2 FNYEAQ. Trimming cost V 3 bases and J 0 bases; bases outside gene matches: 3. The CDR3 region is CASSFGGGSTDTQYF. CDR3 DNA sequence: TGTGCCAGCAGCTTCGGCGGGGGTAGCACAGATACGCAGTATTTT.

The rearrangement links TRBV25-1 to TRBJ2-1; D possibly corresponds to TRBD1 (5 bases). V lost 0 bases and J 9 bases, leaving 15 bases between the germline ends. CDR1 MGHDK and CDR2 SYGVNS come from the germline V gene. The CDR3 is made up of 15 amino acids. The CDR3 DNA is TGTGCCAGCAGTGAATATAGGGGCCCCCTTGGTGAGCAGTTCTTC. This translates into CASSEYRGPLGEQFF.

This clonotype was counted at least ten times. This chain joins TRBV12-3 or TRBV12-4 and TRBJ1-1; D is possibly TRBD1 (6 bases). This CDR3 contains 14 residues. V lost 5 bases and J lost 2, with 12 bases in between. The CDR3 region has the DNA TGTGCCAGCAGTCCGGGACACCTAAACACTGAAGCTTTCTTT. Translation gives CASSPGHLNTEAFF.

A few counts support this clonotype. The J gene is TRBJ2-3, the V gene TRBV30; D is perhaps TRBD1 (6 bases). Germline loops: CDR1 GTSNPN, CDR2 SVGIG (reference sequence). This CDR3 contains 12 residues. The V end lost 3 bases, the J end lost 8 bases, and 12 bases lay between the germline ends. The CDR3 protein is CAWSQSRGTQYF. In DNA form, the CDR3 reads TGTGCCTGGAGCCAGAGCAGGGGTACGCAGTATTTT.

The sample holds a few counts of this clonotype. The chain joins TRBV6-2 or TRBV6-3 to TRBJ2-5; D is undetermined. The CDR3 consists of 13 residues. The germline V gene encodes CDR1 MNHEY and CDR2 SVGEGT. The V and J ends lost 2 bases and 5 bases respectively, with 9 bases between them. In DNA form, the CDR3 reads TGTGCCAGCAGTTACGCCCCGTGGGAGACCCAGTACTTC. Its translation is CASSYAPWETQYF.

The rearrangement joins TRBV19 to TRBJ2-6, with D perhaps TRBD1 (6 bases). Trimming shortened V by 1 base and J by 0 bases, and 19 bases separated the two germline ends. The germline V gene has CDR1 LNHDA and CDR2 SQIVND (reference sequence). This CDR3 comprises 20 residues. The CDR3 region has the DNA TGTGCCAGTAGTATAGGTGGGGGCTTCGCTGGCTTCTCTGGGGCCAACGTCCTGACTTTC. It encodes CASSIGGGFAGFSGANVLTF.

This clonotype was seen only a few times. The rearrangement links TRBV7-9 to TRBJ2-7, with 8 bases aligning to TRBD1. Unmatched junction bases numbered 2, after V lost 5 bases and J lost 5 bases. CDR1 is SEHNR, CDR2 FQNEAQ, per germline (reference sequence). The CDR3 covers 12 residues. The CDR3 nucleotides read TGTGCCAGCAGCCAGACAGGGGACGAGCAGTACTTC. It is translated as CASSQTGDEQYF.

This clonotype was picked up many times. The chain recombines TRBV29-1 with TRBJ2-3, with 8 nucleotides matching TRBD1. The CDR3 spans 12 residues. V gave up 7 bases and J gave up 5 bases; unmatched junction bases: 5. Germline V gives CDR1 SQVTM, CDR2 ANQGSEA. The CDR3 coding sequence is TGCAGCGCCGGACAGGGAAAAGATACGCAGTATTTT. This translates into CSAGQGKDTQYF.

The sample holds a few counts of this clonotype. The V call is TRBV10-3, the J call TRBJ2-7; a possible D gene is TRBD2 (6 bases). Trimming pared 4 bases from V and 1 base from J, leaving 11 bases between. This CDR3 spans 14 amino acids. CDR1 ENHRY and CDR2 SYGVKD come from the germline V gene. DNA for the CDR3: TGTGCCATCAGTGTAGGGACTGCTTCCTACGAGCAGTACTTC. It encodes CAISVGTASYEQYF.

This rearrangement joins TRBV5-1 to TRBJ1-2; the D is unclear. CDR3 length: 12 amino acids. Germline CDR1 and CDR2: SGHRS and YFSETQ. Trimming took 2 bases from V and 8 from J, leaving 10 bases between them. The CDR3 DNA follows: TGCGCCAGCAGCTTCCATCGCGGGGGCTACACCTTC. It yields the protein CASSFHRGGYTF.

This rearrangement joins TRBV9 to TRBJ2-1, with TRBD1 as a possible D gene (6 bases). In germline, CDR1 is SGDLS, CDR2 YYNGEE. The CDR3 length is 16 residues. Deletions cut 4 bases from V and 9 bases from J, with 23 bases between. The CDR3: CASSPTVGQRLVEQFF. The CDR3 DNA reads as TGTGCCAGCAGCCCGACCGTAGGACAGCGATTGGTTGAGCAGTTCTTC.

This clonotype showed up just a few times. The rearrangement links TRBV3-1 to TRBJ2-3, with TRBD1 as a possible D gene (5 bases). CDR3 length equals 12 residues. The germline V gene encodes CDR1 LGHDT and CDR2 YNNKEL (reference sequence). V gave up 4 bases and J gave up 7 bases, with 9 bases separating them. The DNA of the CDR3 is TGTGCCAGCAGCCGCGACAGAAATACGCAGTATTTT. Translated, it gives CASSRDRNTQYF.

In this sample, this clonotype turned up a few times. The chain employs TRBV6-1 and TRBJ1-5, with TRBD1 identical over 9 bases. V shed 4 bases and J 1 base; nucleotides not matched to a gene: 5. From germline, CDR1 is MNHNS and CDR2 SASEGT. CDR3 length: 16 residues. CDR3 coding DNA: TGTGCCAGCAGTGCTAGGGGACAGGGAAGCAATCAGCCCCAGCATTTT. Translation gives CASSARGQGSNQPQHF.

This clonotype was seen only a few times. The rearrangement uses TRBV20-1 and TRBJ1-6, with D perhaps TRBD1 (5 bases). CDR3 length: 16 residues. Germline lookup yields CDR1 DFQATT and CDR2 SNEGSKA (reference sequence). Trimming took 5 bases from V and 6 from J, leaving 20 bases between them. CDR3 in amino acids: CSAPLGAGISNSPLHF. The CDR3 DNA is TGCAGTGCTCCCCTTGGGGCGGGGATCTCTAATTCACCCCTCCACTTT.

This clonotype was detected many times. The CDR3 DNA sequence: TGTGCCAGCAGCTCAAGGACAGCGAACACTGAAGCTTTCTTT. This sequence encodes CASSSRTANTEAFF. This chain links TRBV7-2 with TRBJ1-1; a possible D gene is TRBD1 (6 bases). V lost 4 bases and J 1 base, leaving 10 bases between the germline ends. The germline V gene encodes CDR1 SGHTA and CDR2 FQGNSA. The CDR3 spans 14 residues.

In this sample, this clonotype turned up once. CDR3 protein: CSARDLGTGVRTDTQYF. In DNA form, the CDR3 reads TGCAGTGCTAGAGATCTCGGGACAGGGGTTCGCACAGATACGCAGTATTTT. V gene TRBV20-1 combines with J gene TRBJ2-3; TRBD1 matches 10 bases. The CDR3 is 17 residues long. The germline gives CDR1 DFQATT, CDR2 SNEGSKA (reference sequence). Trimming cost V 0 bases and J 1 base; bases outside gene matches: 7.